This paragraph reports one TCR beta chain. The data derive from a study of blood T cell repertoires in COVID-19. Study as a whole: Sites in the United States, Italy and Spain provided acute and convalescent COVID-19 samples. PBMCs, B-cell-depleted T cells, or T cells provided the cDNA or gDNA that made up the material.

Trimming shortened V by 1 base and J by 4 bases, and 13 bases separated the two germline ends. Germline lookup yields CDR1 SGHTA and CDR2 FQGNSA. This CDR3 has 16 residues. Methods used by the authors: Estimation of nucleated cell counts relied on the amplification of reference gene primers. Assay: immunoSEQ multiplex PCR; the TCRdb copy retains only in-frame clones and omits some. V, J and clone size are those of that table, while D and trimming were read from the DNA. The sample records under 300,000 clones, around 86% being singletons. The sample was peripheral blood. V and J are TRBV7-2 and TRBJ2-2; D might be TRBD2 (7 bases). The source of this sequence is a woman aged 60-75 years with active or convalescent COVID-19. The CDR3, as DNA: TGTGCCAGCAGCTTAGTGGGGGGGCAAGGCACCGGGGAGCTGTTTTTT. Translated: CASSLVGGQGTGELFF.